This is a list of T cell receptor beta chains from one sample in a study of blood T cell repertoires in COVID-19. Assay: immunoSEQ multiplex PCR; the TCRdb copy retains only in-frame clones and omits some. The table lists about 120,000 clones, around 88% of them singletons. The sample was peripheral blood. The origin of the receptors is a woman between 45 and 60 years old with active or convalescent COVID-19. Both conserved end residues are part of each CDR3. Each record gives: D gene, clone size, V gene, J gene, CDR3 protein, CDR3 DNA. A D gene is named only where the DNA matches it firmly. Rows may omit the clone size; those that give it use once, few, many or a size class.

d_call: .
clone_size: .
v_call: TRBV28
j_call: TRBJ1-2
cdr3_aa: CASSAFGGRRGYTF
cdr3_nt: TGTGCCAGCAGTGCCTTTGGAGGGAGGCGAGGCTACACCTTC

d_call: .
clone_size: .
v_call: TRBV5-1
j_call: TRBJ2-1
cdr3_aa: CASSFGGAGEQFF
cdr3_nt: TGCGCCAGCAGCTTCGGGGGTGCGGGTGAGCAGTTCTTC

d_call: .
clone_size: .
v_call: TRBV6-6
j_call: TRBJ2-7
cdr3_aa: CASSYGEGVSYEQYF
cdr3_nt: TGTGCCAGCAGTTACGGCGAGGGGGTATCGTACGAGCAGTACTTC

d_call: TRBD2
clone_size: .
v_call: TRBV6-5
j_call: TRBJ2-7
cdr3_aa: CASRGSGRPRGEQYF
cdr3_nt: TGTGCCAGCAGGGGGAGCGGGAGGCCAAGGGGCGAGCAGTACTTC

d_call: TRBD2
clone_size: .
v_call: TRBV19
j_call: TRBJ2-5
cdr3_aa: CASSVGLAVQETQYF
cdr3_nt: TGTGCCAGTAGTGTCGGACTAGCGGTACAAGAGACCCAGTACTTC

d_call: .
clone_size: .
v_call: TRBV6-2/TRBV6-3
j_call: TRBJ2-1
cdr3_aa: CASSKLPTSSQQSSYNEQFF
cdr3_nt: TGTGCCAGCAGTAAGCTGCCCACTTCTTCACAGCAGAGCTCCTACAATGAGCAGTTCTTC

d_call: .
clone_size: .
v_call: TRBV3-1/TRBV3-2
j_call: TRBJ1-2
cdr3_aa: CASSQGGRDYGYTF
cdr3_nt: TGTGCCAGCAGCCAAGGAGGGAGGGACTATGGCTACACCTTC

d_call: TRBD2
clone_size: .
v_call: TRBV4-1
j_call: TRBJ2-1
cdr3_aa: CASSQKLAGLAWNEQFF
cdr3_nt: TGCGCCAGCAGCCAAAAACTTGCGGGACTAGCCTGGAATGAGCAGTTCTTC

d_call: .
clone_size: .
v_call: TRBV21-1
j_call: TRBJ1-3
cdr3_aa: CALSWGGSGNTIYF
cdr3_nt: TGTGCCCTCTCTTGGGGGGGGTCTGGAAACACCATATATTTT

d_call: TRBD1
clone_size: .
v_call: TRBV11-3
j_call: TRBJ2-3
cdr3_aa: CASSTRTGADTQYF
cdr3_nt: TGTGCCAGCAGCACGAGGACAGGGGCCGATACGCAGTATTTT

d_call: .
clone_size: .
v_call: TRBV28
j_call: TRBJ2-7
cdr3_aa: CASSLSTTGYEQYF
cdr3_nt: TGTGCCAGCAGTTTATCTACAACGGGCTACGAGCAGTACTTC

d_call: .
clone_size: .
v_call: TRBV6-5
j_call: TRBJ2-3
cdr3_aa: CASSYSAGSTDTQYF
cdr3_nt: TGTGCCAGCAGTTACTCGGCGGGTAGCACAGATACGCAGTATTTT

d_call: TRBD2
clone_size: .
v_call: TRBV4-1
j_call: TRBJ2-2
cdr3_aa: CASSQESGTRIPGELFF
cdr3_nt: TGCGCCAGCAGCCAAGAATCCGGGACTAGGATCCCCGGGGAGCTGTTTTTT

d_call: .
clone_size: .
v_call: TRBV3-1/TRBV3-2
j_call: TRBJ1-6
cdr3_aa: CASSQVVRGSPLHF
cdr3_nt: TGTGCCAGCAGCCAAGTGGTCAGGGGTTCACCCCTCCACTTT

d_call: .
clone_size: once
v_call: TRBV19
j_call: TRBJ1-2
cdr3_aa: CASSARGFDGYTF
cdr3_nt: TGTGCCAGTAGTGCGCGGGGTTTCGATGGCTACACCTTC

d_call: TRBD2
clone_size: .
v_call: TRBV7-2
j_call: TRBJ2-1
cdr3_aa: CASSVAGTSKNEQFF
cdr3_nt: TGTGCCAGCAGTGTTGCCGGGACTAGCAAGAATGAGCAGTTCTTC

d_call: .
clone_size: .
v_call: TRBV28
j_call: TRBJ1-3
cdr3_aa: CASSLFRQSGNTIYF
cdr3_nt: TGTGCCAGCAGTTTATTCCGACAGTCTGGAAACACCATATATTTT

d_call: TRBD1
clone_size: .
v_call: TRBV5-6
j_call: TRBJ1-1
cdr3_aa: CASRLKGATEAFF
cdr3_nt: TGTGCCAGCAGATTGAAGGGGGCCACTGAAGCTTTCTTT

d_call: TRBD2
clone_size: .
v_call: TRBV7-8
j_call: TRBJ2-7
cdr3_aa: CASSPLAGSYEQYF
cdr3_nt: TGTGCCAGCAGCCCACTAGCGGGGTCCTACGAGCAGTACTTC

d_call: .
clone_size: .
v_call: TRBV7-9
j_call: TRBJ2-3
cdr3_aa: CASTLFAPYTDTQYF
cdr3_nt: TGTGCCAGCACCCTTTTTGCACCCTACACAGATACGCAGTATTTT

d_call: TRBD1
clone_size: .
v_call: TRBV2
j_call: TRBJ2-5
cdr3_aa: CASSGLQGAEETQYF
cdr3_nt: TGTGCCAGCAGTGGATTACAGGGGGCAGAGGAGACCCAGTACTTC

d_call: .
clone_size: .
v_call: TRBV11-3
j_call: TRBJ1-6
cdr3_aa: CASSLGGDSPLHF
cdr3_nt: TGTGCCAGCAGCTTGGGGGGGGATTCACCCCTCCACTTT

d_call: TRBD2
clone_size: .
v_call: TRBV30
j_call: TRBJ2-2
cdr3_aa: CAWGRTSGTGEIFF
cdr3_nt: TGTGCCTGGGGTAGGACTAGCGGGACCGGGGAGATCTTTTTT

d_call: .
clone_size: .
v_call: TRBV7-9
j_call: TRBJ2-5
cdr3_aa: CASRSWGEQETQYF
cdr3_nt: TGTGCCAGCAGATCTTGGGGGGAGCAAGAGACCCAGTACTTC

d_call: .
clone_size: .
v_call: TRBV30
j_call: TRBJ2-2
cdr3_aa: CAWSKDFQSRELFF
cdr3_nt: TGTGCCTGGAGTAAGGACTTTCAAAGTAGGGAGCTGTTTTTT

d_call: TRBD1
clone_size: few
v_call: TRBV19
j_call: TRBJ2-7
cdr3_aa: CASSMDRDGYEQYF
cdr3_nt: TGTGCCAGTAGTATGGACAGGGACGGATACGAGCAGTACTTC

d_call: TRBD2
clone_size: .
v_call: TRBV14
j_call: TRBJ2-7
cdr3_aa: CASSLAGGSHEQYF
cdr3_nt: TGTGCCAGCAGCCTAGCGGGAGGGTCCCACGAGCAGTACTTC

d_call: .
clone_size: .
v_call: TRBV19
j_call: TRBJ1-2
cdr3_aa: CASSVNGAYGYTF
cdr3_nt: TGTGCCAGTAGTGTGAATGGGGCCTATGGCTACACCTTC

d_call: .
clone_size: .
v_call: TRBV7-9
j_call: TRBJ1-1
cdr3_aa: CASSSPLGGTEAFF
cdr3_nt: TGTGCCAGCAGCTCCCCCCTGGGGGGTACTGAAGCTTTCTTT

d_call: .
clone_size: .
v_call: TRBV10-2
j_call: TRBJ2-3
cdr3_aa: CASSESVEGTTDTQYF
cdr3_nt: TGCGCCAGCAGTGAGTCGGTTGAGGGAACCACAGATACGCAGTATTTT

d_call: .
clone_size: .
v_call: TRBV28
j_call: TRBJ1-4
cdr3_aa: CASSFFPGTEKPEKLFF
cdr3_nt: TGTGCCAGCAGTTTTTTTCCCGGTACAGAGAAGCCTGAAAAACTGTTTTTT

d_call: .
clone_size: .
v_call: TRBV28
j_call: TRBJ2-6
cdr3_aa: CASSLRGSGANVLTF
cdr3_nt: TGTGCCAGCAGTTTAAGGGGTTCTGGGGCCAACGTCCTGACTTTC

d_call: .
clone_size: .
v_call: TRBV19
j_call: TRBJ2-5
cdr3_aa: CASSRAGLGRETQYF
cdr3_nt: TGTGCCAGTAGTAGGGCGGGGCTAGGTCGAGAGACCCAGTACTTC

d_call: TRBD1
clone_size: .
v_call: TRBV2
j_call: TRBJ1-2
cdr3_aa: CASSPGTGDYGYTF
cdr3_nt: TGTGCCAGCAGCCCCGGGACAGGGGATTATGGCTACACCTTC

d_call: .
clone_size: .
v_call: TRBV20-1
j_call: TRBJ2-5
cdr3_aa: CSVTGQETQYF
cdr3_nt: TGCAGTGTGACAGGACAAGAGACCCAGTACTTC

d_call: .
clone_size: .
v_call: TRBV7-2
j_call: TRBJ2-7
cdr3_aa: CASSLGVSQLYEQYF
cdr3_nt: TGTGCCAGCAGCTTGGGCGTGTCACAGCTCTACGAGCAGTACTTC

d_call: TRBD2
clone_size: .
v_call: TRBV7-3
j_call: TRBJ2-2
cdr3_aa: CASRDGLAATGELFF
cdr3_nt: TGTGCCAGCAGAGATGGGCTAGCGGCCACCGGGGAGCTGTTTTTT

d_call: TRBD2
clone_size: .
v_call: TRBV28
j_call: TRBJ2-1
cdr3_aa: CAGRAGGRNEQFF
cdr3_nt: TGTGCCGGAAGGGCGGGAGGTAGGAATGAGCAGTTCTTC

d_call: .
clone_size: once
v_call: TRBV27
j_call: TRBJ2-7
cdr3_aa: CASSPPGGKGYEQYF
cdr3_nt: TGTGCCAGCAGTCCCCCTGGCGGGAAAGGCTACGAGCAGTACTTC

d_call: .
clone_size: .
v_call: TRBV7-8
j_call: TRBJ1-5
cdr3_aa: CASSQGQINQPQHF
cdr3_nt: TGTGCCAGCAGCCAAGGACAGATTAATCAGCCCCAGCATTTT

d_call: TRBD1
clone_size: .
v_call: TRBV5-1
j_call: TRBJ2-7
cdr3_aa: CASSNRDRDPEQYF
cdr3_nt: TGCGCCAGCAGCAACCGGGACAGGGACCCGGAGCAGTACTTC

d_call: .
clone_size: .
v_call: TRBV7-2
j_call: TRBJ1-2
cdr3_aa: CASSLAQGYGYTF
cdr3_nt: TGTGCCAGCAGCCTAGCCCAGGGTTATGGCTACACCTTC

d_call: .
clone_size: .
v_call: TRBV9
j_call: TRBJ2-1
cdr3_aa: CASSRGYNNEQFF
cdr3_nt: TGTGCCAGCAGCCGCGGATACAACAATGAGCAGTTCTTC

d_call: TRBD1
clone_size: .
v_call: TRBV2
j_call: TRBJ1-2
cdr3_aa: CASSVSGTGRSGYTF
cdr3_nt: TGTGCCAGCAGTGTATCCGGGACAGGGAGGAGTGGCTACACCTTC

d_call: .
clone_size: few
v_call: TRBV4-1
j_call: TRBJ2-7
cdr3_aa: CASSQTNSGLPYEQYF
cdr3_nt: TGCGCCAGCAGCCAAACAAATTCGGGACTCCCCTACGAGCAGTACTTC

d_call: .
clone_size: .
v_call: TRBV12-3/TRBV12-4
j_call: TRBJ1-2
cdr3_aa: CASTQGLGYGYTF
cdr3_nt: TGTGCCAGCACCCAGGGGCTTGGCTATGGCTACACCTTC

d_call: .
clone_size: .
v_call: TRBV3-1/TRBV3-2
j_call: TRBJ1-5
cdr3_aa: CASSQATGSNQPQHF
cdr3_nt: TGTGCCAGCAGCCAGGCGACAGGAAGCAATCAGCCCCAGCATTTT

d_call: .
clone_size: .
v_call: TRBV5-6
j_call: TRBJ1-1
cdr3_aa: CASSSEDWGQGTEAFF
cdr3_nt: TGTGCCAGCAGCAGCGAAGATTGGGGGCAGGGCACTGAAGCTTTCTTT

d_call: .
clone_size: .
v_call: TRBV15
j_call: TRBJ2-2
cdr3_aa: CATSRRRDLTLTGELFF
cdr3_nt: TGTGCCACCAGCCGACGGAGGGACCTAACCCTCACCGGGGAGCTGTTTTTT

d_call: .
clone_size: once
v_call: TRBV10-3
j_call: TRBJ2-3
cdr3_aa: CAISESGLPDTQYF
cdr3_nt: TGTGCCATCAGTGAGTCGGGACTTCCAGATACGCAGTATTTT

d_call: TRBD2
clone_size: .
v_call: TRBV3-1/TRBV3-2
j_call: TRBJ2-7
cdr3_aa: CASSQGLAGGREQYF
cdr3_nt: TGTGCCAGCAGCCAAGGGCTAGCGGGAGGGCGGGAGCAGTACTTC

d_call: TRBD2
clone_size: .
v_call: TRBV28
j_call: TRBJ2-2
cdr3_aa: CASSRTSGSTGELFF
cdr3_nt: TGTGCCAGCAGTCGGACTAGCGGGAGCACCGGGGAGCTGTTTTTT